The clone carrying this T cell receptor beta chain was detected only a few times. Its antigen is unidentified. These data are taken from a study of T-cell memory formation after mild COVID-19. The wider study: TCR clustering was largely donor specific.

CDR1 and CDR2 from the germline V gene are MNHNY and SVGAGI (reference sequence). J gave up 5 bases and V 2 bases, and 5 bases lay outside the gene matches. The CDR3 has 15 amino acids. TCR alpha and TCR beta cDNA libraries carrying sample barcodes and UMIs came from 5'RACE with constant-segment primers. TCRdb re-analysed the 5' RACE reads in MiXCR, keeping a single row per CDR3 protein. The data contain some 270,000 distinct CDR3 sequences, approximately 15% of them singletons. Findings and limits, study-wide: Memory cells collected pre-infection included some clones that later responded, suggesting cross-reactive memory joined. CD8+ contracting clones occupied EMRA, while CD4+ ones occupied mainly CM and EM.

The sequence was collected from an adult woman who had mild COVID-19 (a few samples of this study predate the infection). Cell type and time point are not known. The chain uses TRBV6-6 and TRBJ2-1; 8 nucleotides agree with TRBD2. Sequencing input: PBMCs or a T cell subset sorted from them (not recorded which). In DNA, the CDR3 is TGTGCCAGCAGTTACGCGGGGGGTTACCACAATGAGCAGTTCTTC. As protein: CASSYAGGYHNEQFF.